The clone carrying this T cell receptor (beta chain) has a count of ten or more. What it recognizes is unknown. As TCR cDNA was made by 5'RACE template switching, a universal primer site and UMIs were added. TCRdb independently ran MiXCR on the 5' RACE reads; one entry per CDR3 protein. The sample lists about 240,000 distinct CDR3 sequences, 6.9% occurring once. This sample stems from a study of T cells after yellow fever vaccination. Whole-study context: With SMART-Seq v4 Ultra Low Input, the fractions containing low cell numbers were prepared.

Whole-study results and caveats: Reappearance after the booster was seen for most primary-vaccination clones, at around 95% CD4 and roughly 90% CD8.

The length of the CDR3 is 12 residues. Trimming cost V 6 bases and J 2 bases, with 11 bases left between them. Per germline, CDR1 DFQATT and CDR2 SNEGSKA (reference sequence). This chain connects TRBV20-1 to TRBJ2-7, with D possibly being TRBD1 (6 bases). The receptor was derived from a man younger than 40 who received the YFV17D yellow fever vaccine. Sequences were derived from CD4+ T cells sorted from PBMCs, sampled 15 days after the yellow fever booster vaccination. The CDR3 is CSAIRGPYEQYF. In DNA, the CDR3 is TGCAGTGCCATCAGGGGTCCCTACGAGCAGTACTTC.